The source of this T cell receptor (beta chain) is a study of cytomegalovirus exposure and HLA in healthy donors. V lost 4 bases and J lost 4; bases outside the gene matches: 5. The CDR3 has 15 amino acids. Germline V gives CDR1 MGHRA, CDR2 YSYEKL. The PCR was carried out with 60 Vbeta primers and 13 Jbeta primers. Assay: immunoSEQ multiplex PCR; the TCRdb copy retains only in-frame clones and omits some. The data show 170,000 or so clones, around 78% seen once. The V gene is TRBV4-1, the J gene TRBJ2-1; 9 bases fit TRBD2. The receptor was derived from a woman aged 45-65 years in good health and CMV-seropositive. Specimen: PBMCs. CDR3 amino acids: CASSRWSGGYNEQFF. CDR3 DNA: TGCGCCAGCAGCCGGTGGAGCGGGGGGTACAATGAGCAGTTCTTC.